The clone carrying this TCR beta chain was counted between two and nine times. The data originate from a study of blood T cell repertoires in COVID-19. Study as a whole: Some COVID-19 samples were acute and others convalescent; all came from the United States, Italy and Spain.

The germline V and J ends were trimmed by 6 bases and 1 base, with 4 bases remaining between them. The CDR3 has 12 amino acids. Original handling: Estimates of nucleated cell counts were drawn from the amplification of reference gene primers. Libraries were prepared by immunoSEQ multiplex PCR; TCRdb keeps only in-frame clonotypes and omits some of them. That table is the source of V, J and clone size, and D and trimming were worked out from the DNA. The data hold approximately 190,000 clones, with 80% observed a single time. This clonotype was obtained from a man between 60 and 75 years old with acute or convalescent COVID-19. Sequencing was carried out using peripheral blood. The chain recombines TRBV12-3 or TRBV12-4 with TRBJ1-5; no clear D gene. The CDR3 is CASRQSNQPQHF. DNA of the CDR3: TGTGCCAGCAGACAGAGCAATCAGCCCCAGCATTTT.